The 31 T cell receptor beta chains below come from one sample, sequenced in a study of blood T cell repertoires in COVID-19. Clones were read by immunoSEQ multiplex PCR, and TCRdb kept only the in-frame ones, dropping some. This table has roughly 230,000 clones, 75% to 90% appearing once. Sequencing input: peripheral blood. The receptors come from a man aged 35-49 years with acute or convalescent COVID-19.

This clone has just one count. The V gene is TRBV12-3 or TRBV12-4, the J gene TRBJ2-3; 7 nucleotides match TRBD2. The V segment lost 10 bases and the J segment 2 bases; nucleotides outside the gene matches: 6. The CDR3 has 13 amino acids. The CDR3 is CATQRGFTDTQYF. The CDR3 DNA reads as TGTGCCACGCAGCGGGGTTTCACAGATACGCAGTATTTT.

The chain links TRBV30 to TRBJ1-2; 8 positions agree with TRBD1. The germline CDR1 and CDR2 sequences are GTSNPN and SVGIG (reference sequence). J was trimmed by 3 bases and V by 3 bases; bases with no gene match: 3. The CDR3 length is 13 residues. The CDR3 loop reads CAWRPQGDYGYTF. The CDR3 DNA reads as TGTGCCTGGAGACCACAGGGGGACTATGGCTACACCTTC.

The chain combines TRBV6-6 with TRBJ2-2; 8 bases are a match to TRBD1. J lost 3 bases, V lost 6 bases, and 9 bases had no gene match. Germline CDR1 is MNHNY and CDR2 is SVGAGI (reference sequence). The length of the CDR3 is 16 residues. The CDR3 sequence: CASSRSGTGHTGELFF. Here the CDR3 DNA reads TGTGCCAGCAGCCGATCCGGGACAGGCCACACCGGGGAGCTGTTTTTT.

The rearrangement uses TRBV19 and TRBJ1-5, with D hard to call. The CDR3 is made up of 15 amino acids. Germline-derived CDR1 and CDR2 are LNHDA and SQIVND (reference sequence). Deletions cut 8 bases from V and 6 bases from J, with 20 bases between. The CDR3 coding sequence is TGTGCCAGTCGCGGGCGGGGTTTCGGGTTTCAGCCCCAGCATTTT. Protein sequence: CASRGRGFGFQPQHF.

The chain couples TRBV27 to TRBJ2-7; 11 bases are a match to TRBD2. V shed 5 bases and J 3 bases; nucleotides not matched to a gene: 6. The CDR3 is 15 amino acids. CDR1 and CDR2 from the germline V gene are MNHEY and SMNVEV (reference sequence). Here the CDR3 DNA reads TGTGCCAGCAGTGCGGGACTAGCGGCATACTACGAGCAGTACTTC. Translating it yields CASSAGLAAYYEQYF.

The CDR3 loop is CASSWRRTSTDTQYF. The DNA of the CDR3 is TGCGCCAGCAGCTGGCGAAGGACTAGCACAGATACGCAGTATTTT. The rearrangement links TRBV5-1 to TRBJ2-3, with D possibly TRBD2 on 5 matching bases. Trimming shortened V by 3 bases and J by 0 bases, and 11 bases separated the two germline ends. The germline V gene has CDR1 SGHRS and CDR2 YFSETQ. The CDR3 length is 15 residues.

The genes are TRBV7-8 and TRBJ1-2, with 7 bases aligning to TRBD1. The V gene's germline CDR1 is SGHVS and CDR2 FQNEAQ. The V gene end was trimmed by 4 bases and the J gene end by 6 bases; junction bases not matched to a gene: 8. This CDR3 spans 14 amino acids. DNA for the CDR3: TGTGCCAGCAGCTCTCAGTGGGGACAGAATGGCTACACCTTC. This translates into CASSSQWGQNGYTF.

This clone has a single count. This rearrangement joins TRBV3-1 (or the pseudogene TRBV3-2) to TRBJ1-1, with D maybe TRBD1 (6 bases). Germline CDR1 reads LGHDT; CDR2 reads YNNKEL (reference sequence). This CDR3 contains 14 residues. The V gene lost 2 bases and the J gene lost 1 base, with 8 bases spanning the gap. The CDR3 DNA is TGTGCCAGCAGCCAAAAGGACAGGAACACTGAAGCTTTCTTT. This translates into CASSQKDRNTEAFF.

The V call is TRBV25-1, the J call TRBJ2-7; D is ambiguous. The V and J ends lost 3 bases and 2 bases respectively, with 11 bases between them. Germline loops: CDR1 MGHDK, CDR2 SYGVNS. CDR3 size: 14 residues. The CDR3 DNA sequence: TGTGCCAGCAGTGATCTGGAGACGGCCTACGAGCAGTACTTC. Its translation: CASSDLETAYEQYF.

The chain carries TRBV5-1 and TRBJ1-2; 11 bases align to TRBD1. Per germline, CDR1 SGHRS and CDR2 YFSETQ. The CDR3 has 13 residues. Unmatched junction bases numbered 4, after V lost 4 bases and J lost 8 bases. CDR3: CASSPGQGEGYTF. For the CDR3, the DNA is TGCGCCAGCAGCCCGGGACAGGGGGAGGGCTACACCTTC.

CDR3 coding DNA: TGTGCCAGCAGCCCTAGTCTTTCCCTAAACACTGAAGCTTTCTTT. It is translated as CASSPSLSLNTEAFF. This sequence joins TRBV7-9 and TRBJ1-1; unclear D gene. The germline CDR1 and CDR2 sequences are SEHNR and FQNEAQ (reference sequence). The V gene lost 5 bases and the J gene lost 2 bases, with 15 bases spanning the gap. This CDR3 comprises 15 residues.

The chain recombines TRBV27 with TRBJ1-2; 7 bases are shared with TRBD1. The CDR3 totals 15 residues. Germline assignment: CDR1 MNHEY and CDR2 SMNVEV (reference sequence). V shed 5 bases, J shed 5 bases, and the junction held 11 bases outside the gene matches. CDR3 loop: CASSPPGQVMYGYTF. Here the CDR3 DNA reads TGTGCCAGCAGTCCCCCCGGACAGGTGATGTATGGCTACACCTTC.

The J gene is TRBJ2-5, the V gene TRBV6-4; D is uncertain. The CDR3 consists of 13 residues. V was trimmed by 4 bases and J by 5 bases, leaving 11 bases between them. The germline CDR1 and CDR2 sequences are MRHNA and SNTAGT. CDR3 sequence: CASSGSHRETQYF. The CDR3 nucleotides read TGTGCCAGCAGTGGGAGCCATCGGGAGACCCAGTACTTC.

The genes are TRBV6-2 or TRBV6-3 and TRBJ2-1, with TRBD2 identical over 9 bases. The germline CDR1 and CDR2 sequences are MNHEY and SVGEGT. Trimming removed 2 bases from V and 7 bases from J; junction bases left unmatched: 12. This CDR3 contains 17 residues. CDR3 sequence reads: CASSYGLAGYVGNEQFF. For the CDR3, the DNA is TGTGCCAGCAGTTACGGGCTAGCGGGATACGTGGGGAATGAGCAGTTCTTC.

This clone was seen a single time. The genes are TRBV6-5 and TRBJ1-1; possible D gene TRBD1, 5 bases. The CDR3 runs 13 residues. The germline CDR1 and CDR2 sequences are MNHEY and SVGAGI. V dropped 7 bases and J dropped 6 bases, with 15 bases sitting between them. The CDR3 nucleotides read TGTGCCAGCAAGGTGACAGAAGAGGCTGAAGCTTTCTTT. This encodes CASKVTEEAEAFF.

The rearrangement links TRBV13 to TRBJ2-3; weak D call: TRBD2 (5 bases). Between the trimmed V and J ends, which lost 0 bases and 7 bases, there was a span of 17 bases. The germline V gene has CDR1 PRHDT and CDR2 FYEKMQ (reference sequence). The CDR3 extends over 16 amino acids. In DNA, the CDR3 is TGTGCCAGCAGCTTAGGCCTAGGAGGCCTGCAGAATACGCAGTATTTT. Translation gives CASSLGLGGLQNTQYF. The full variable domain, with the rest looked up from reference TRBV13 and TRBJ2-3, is AAGVIQSPRHLIKEKRETATLKCYPIPRHDTVYWYQQGPGQDPQFLISFYEKMQSDKGSIPDRFSAQQFSDYHSELNMSSLELGDSALYFCASSLGLGGLQNTQYFGPGTRLTVL.

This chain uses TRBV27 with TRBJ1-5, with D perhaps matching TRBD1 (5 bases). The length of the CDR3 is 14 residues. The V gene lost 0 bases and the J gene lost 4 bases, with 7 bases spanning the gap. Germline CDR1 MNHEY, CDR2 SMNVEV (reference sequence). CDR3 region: CASSLSRVNQPQHF. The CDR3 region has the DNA TGTGCCAGCAGTTTATCCAGGGTAAATCAGCCCCAGCATTTT.

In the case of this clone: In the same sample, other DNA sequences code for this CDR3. The CDR3, as DNA: TGCGCCAGCAGCCTACGGGAGACCCAGTACTTC. It specifies CASSLRETQYF. The chain employs TRBV5-1 and TRBJ2-5; D gene unclear. This CDR3 has 11 residues. In germline, CDR1 is SGHRS, CDR2 YFSETQ. V shed 4 bases and J shed 5 bases, with 6 bases lying between them. The whole variable domain, filled in from reference TRBV5-1 and TRBJ2-5, reads KAGVTQTPRYLIKTRGQQVTLSCSPISGHRSVSWYQQTPGQGLQFLFEYFSETQRNKGNFPGRFSGRQFSNSRSEMNVSTLELGDSALYLCASSLRETQYFGPGTRLLVL.

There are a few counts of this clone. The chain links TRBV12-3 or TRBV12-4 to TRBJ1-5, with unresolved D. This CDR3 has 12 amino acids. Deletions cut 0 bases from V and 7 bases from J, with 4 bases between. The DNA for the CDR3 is TGTGCCAGCAGTTTAGCGCTACAGCCCCAGCATTTT. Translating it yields CASSLALQPQHF.

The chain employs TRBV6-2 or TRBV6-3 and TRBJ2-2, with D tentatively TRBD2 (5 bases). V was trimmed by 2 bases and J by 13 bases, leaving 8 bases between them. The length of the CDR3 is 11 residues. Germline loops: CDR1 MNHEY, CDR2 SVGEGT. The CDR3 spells CASSYIRGLFF. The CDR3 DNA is TGTGCCAGCAGTTACATACGGGGGCTGTTTTTT.

CDR3 in amino acids: CASSGTKGSTQYF. The CDR3 DNA is TGCGCCAGCAGTGGGACAAAAGGAAGTACGCAGTATTTT. The chain recombines TRBV10-1 with TRBJ2-3; D perhaps matches TRBD1 (5 bases). V was cut by 4 bases and J by 8 bases, with 13 bases left in between. The CDR3 is made up of 13 amino acids. The V gene's germline CDR1 is WNHNN and CDR2 SYGVQD (reference sequence).

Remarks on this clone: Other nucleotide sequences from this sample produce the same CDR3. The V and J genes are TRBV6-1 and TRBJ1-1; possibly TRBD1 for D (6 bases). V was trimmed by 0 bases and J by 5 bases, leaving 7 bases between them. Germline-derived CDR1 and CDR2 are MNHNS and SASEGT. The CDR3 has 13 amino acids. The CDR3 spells CASSEARGTEAFF. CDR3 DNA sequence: TGTGCCAGCAGTGAAGCCAGGGGAACTGAAGCTTTCTTT.

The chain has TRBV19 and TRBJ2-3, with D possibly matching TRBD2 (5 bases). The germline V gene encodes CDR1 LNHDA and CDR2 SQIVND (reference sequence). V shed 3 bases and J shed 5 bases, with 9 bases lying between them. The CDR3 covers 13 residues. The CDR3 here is CASSIGGRDTQYF. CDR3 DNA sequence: TGTGCCAGTAGTATTGGTGGGAGAGATACGCAGTATTTT.

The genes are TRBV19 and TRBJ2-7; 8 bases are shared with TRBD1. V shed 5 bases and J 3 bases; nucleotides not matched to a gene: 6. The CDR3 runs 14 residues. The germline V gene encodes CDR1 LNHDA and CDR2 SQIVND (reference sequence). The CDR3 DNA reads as TGTGCCAGTAGTTGGACAGGGTTGAACTACGAGCAGTACTTC. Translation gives CASSWTGLNYEQYF.

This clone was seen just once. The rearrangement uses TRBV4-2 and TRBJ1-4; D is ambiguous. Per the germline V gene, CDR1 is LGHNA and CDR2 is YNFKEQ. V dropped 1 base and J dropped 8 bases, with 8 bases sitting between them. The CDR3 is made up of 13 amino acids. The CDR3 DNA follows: TGTGCCAGCAGCCAAGGGCGGTCGGAAAAACTGTTTTTT. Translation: CASSQGRSEKLFF.

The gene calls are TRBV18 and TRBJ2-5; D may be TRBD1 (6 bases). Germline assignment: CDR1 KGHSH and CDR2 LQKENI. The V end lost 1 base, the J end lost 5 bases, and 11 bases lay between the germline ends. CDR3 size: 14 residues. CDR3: CASSPRQVKETQYF. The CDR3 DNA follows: TGTGCCAGCTCACCACGACAGGTCAAGGAGACCCAGTACTTC.

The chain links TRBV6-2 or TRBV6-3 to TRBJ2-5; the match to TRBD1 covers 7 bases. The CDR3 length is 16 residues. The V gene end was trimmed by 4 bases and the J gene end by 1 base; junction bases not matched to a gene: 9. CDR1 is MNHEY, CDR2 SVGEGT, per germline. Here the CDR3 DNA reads TGTGCCAGCAGTTCCCTAGCTCGGGACAGCCAAGAGACCCAGTACTTC. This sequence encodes CASSSLARDSQETQYF.

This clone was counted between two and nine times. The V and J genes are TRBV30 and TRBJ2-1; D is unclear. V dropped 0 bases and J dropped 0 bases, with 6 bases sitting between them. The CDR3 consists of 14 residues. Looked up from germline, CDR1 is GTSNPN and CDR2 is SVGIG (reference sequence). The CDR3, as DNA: TGTGCCTGGAGTGTGGCCGACTCCTACAATGAGCAGTTCTTC. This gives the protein CAWSVADSYNEQFF.

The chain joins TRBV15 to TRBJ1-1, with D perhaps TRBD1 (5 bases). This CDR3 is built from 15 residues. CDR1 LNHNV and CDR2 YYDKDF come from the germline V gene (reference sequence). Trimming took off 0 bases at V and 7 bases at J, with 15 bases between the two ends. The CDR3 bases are TGTGCCACCAGCAGAGAGCAGGGACTCACGATTGAAGCTTTCTTT. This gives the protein CATSREQGLTIEAFF.

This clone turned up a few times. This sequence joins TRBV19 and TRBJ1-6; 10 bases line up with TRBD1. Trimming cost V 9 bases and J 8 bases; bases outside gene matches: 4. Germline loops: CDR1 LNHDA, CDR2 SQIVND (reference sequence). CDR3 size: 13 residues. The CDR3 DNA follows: TGTGCCAGCCGGGACAGGGGATATTCACCCCTCCACTTT. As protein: CASRDRGYSPLHF.

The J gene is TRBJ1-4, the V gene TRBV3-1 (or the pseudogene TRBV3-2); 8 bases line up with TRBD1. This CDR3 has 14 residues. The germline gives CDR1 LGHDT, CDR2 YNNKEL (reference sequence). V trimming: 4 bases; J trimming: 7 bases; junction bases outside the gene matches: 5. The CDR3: CASSPGTGVEKLFF. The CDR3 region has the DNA TGTGCCAGCAGCCCCGGGACAGGTGTTGAAAAACTGTTTTTT.